Below are 21 T cell receptor beta chains sequenced from a single sample in a study of T cells in Graves' hyperthyroidism and ophthalmopathy (dated by TCRdb to 2018 to 2020). Library generation was performed with multiplex PCR. The sample was run on an Illumina HiSeq 2000. The TCR beta CDR3 regions were amplified from the RNA transcripts. The TCR CDR3 was subjected to a first round of RT-PCR using the HTBI primer set and the Qiagen OneStep RT-PCR kit. The public reads were run again by TCRdb, first through fastp at Q25 and then through MiXCR, and only productive beta chains were kept. Identical CDR3 protein sequences are pooled into one entry, listed with their most common genes and DNA. The sample records 600,000 to 900,000 distinct CDR3 sequences, less than 20% of which are singletons. The biggest ten clones account for approximately 8.4% of the sample. Material for sequencing was blood. The receptors come from a man younger than 30 with Graves' hyperthyroidism.

V usage is TRBV9 and J usage is TRBJ2-3, with TRBD1 matching 9 bases. Losses at the gene ends were 3 bases for V and 6 bases for J; bases not matched to a gene: 8. CDR3 length: 15 residues. Germline V gene lookup returns CDR1 SGDLS and CDR2 YYNGEE. The CDR3 region has the DNA TGTGCCAGCAGCGCCACGGGACAGGGAGTTGATACGCAGTATTTT. This translates into CASSATGQGVDTQYF.

The genes are TRBV6-9 and TRBJ1-2, with D uncertain. The CDR3 has 14 amino acids. Germline V gene data show CDR1 as MNHGY and CDR2 as SVAAGI. V lost 2 bases and J lost 7, with 14 bases in between. The DNA of the CDR3 is TGTGCCAGCAGTTATATAGGGAACCCCTCTGGCTACACCTTC. This encodes CASSYIGNPSGYTF.

Many counts were recorded for this clonotype. The chain uses TRBV28 and TRBJ1-2, with D possibly matching TRBD1 (6 bases). V dropped 6 bases and J dropped 1 base, with 12 bases sitting between them. This CDR3 has 14 amino acids. Germline-derived CDR1 and CDR2 are MDHEN and SYDVKM. CDR3 nucleotide sequence: TGTGCCAGCAGGAAATCAGGGGATAACTATGGCTACACCTTC. Amino acids: CASRKSGDNYGYTF.

Comments on this clonotype: This may come from a read error, since a much larger clone is one base off. J is TRBJ2-1 and V is TRBV10-3; D could derive from TRBD1 or TRBD2 (8 bases each). The J call is in doubt because the DNA end fits TRBJ2-7 better. This CDR3 has 17 residues. CDR1 and CDR2 from the germline V gene are ENHRY and SYGVKD. The CDR3 reads CAITGGDRSGSYNEQYF. The CDR3, as DNA: TGTGCCATCACCGGGGGGGACAGGTCCGGCTCCTACAATGAGCAGTACTTC.

The CDR3 loop is CASSESRTGNYGYTF. The DNA of the CDR3 is TGTGCCAGCTCCGAATCGCGCACAGGGAACTATGGCTACACCTTC. This chain links TRBV7-9 with TRBJ1-2; D perhaps matches TRBD1 (6 bases). Germline values: CDR1 SEHNR, CDR2 FQNEAQ (reference sequence). V was trimmed by 8 bases and J by 2 bases, leaving 18 bases between them. The CDR3 covers 15 residues. The whole variable domain, remainder taken from reference TRBV7-9 and TRBJ1-2, is DTGVSQNPRHKITKRGQNVTFRCDPISEHNRLYWYRQTLGQGPEFLTYFQNEAQLEKSRLLSDRFSAERPKGSFSTLEIQRTEQGDSAMYLCASSESRTGNYGYTFGSGTRLTVV.

This chain joins TRBV12-3 or TRBV12-4 and TRBJ2-1; 9 bases match TRBD1. CDR3 length: 13 residues. The V and J ends lost 3 bases and 15 bases, in that order; junction bases with no gene match: 9. CDR3 loop: CASSLARDRVWFF. CDR3 coding DNA: TGTGCCAGCAGTTTGGCCCGGGACAGGGTATGGTTCTTC.

On this clonotype itself: A much larger clonotype is one base distant, so this may be a read error. A read error is likely, as this CDR3 ends without the conserved phenylalanine or tryptophan. The chain links TRBV24-1 to TRBJ2-5, with unresolved D. V dropped 6 bases and J dropped 0 bases, with 16 bases sitting between them. CDR1 and CDR2 (germline): KGHDR, SFDVKD. This CDR3 has 16 amino acids. DNA of the CDR3: TGTGCCACCAGTCCAAATAGCCAGACGTACCAAGAGACCCAGTACGTC. Amino acids: CATSPNSQTYQETQYV.

This clonotype was picked up one time. An end of the junction differs from the germline gene, which may be a read error. V usage is TRBV3-1 and J usage is TRBJ2-5; D is unresolved. CDR1 is LGHDT and CDR2 is YNNKEL in the germline V gene (reference sequence). This CDR3 is 15 amino acids long. The CDR3: CDSSQDRVHPETQYF. The CDR3 nucleotides are TGTGACAGCAGCCAAGATCGGGTACACCCAGAGACCCAGTACTTC.

This clonotype has ten or more counts. The rearrangement links TRBV28 to TRBJ2-6; D might be TRBD2 (6 bases). Germline CDR1 reads MDHEN; CDR2 reads SYDVKM. This CDR3 has 16 amino acids. Trimming pared 4 bases from V and 0 bases from J, leaving 10 bases between. The DNA for the CDR3 is TGTGCCAGCAGTTCCCACGGGGGCTCTGGGGCCAACGTCCTGACTTTC. As protein: CASSSHGGSGANVLTF.

This clonotype has more than one count but fewer than ten. V is TRBV9 and J is TRBJ2-3; TRBD1 is a possible D gene (6 bases). V was pared by 0 bases and J by 6 bases, with 11 bases between. The CDR3 extends over 14 amino acids. In germline, CDR1 is SGDLS, CDR2 YYNGEE. Here the CDR3 reads CASSVAQGFDTQYF. In nucleotides, the CDR3 is TGTGCCAGCAGCGTAGCGCAGGGGTTCGATACGCAGTATTTT.

The chain employs TRBV5-8 and TRBJ2-3; 13 nucleotides line up with TRBD2. V shed 4 bases, J shed 2 bases, and the junction held 4 bases outside the gene matches. Per the germline V gene, CDR1 is SGHTS and CDR2 is YDEGEE. The CDR3 consists of 16 residues. This CDR3 is CASSAGLAGDTDTQYF. The CDR3 DNA reads as TGTGCCAGCAGCGCTGGACTAGCGGGAGACACAGATACGCAGTATTTT.

This clonotype was counted at least ten times. This chain connects TRBV12-3 or TRBV12-4 to TRBJ2-7, with 11 bases identical to TRBD2. Losses at the gene ends were 5 bases for V and 3 bases for J; bases not matched to a gene: 9. CDR3 length: 16 amino acids. The CDR3 protein is CASSRPGTSGFYEQYF. The CDR3 nucleotides read TGTGCCAGCAGTCGCCCCGGGACTAGCGGATTCTACGAGCAGTACTTC.

The chain carries TRBV7-2 and TRBJ1-2; 9 positions agree with TRBD1. V was pared by 5 bases and J by 2 bases, with 12 bases of the junction left unmatched. The CDR3 loop spans 17 amino acids. The germline V gene has CDR1 SGHTA and CDR2 FQGNSA. The chain's CDR3 is CASSPDRWGQGNYGYTF. The CDR3 DNA sequence: TGTGCCAGCAGCCCAGACCGGTGGGGACAGGGAAACTATGGCTACACCTTC.

The gene calls are TRBV30 and TRBJ2-1; 7 bases are a match to TRBD1. CDR3 length: 13 residues. Germline V gives CDR1 GTSNPN, CDR2 SVGIG (reference sequence). Germline trimming cut 2 bases from V and 6 bases from J; bases unmatched to any gene: 4. The CDR3 loop reads CAWSTHRGNEQFF. The CDR3 DNA reads as TGTGCCTGGAGTACGCACAGGGGCAATGAGCAGTTCTTC. The variable domain in full, completed from reference TRBV30 and TRBJ2-1, reads SQTIHQWPATLVQPVGSPLSLECTVEGTSNPNLYWYRQAAGRGLQLLFYSVGIGQISSEVPQNLSASRPQDRQFILSSKKLLLSDSGFYLCAWSTHRGNEQFFGPGTRLTVL.

This clonotype was counted at least ten times. The gene calls are TRBV11-3 and TRBJ2-1; 8 bases align to TRBD2. From germline, CDR1 is SGHNT and CDR2 YENEEA. Trimming removed 5 bases from V and 8 bases from J; junction bases left unmatched: 17. This CDR3 has 17 amino acids. In DNA, the CDR3 is TGTGCCAGCAGCCCCGGACTAGCCGCATTCTCCTCTCATGAGCAGTTCTTC. The encoded protein is CASSPGLAAFSSHEQFF.

Notes on this clonotype: Since a much larger clone is just one base distant, this may be a read error. The chain links TRBV28 to TRBJ1-6; 9 bases match TRBD1. From germline, CDR1 is MDHEN and CDR2 SYDVKM. This CDR3 is built from 14 residues. V shed 6 bases, J shed 3 bases, and the junction held 0 bases outside the gene matches. The CDR3 region is CASRDRGYNSPLHF. As DNA, the CDR3 is TGTGCCAGCAGGGACAGGGGCTATAATTCACCCCTCCACTTT.

J is TRBJ2-7 and V is TRBV3-1, with D perhaps TRBD2 (5 bases). From germline, CDR1 is LGHDT and CDR2 YNNKEL (reference sequence). The CDR3 consists of 16 residues. V lost 0 bases and J 2 bases, leaving 14 bases between the germline ends. CDR3 sequence reads: CASSQEGFASTYEQYF. CDR3 bases: TGTGCCAGCAGCCAAGAAGGTTTCGCTAGCACCTACGAGCAGTACTTC.

This clonotype was observed many times. This chain links TRBV12-3 or TRBV12-4 with TRBJ1-1, with D tentatively TRBD1 (5 bases). V was cut by 6 bases and J by 10 bases, with 24 bases left in between. CDR3 length equals 15 residues. The CDR3: CASSPSLDGGRAAFF. CDR3 DNA: TGTGCCAGCAGCCCCTCTCTCGATGGAGGCAGGGCAGCTTTCTTT.

In this sample, this clonotype turned up many times. The chain couples TRBV18 to TRBJ2-5; 8 nucleotides line up with TRBD1. The CDR3 is made up of 14 amino acids. In germline, CDR1 is KGHSH, CDR2 LQKENI. The V gene end was trimmed by 3 bases and the J gene end by 4 bases; junction bases not matched to a gene: 4. CDR3 sequence: CASSPRTGRETQYF. CDR3 sequence (DNA): TGTGCCAGCTCACCGCGGACAGGGCGAGAGACCCAGTACTTC.

This clonotype was seen many times. V usage is TRBV28 and J usage is TRBJ2-7; D possibly corresponds to TRBD2 (5 bases). This CDR3 contains 16 residues. Germline V CDR1 and CDR2: MDHEN, SYDVKM. The germline V and J ends were trimmed by 2 bases and 6 bases, with 20 bases remaining between them. The CDR3 DNA reads as TGTGCCAGCAGTTTAGGTGGGCGAGACCGGGGAATCGAGCAGTACTTC. This encodes CASSLGGRDRGIEQYF.

This clonotype was observed a handful of times. This chain links TRBV28 with TRBJ2-1, with 9 bases that match TRBD2. The CDR3 spans 15 residues. Germline CDR1 is MDHEN and CDR2 is SYDVKM. The ends lost 4 bases at V and 5 bases at J; junction bases unmatched: 6. The chain's CDR3 is CASSSWGGRDNEQFF. The CDR3 DNA follows: TGTGCCAGCAGTTCCTGGGGCGGGAGGGACAATGAGCAGTTCTTC.